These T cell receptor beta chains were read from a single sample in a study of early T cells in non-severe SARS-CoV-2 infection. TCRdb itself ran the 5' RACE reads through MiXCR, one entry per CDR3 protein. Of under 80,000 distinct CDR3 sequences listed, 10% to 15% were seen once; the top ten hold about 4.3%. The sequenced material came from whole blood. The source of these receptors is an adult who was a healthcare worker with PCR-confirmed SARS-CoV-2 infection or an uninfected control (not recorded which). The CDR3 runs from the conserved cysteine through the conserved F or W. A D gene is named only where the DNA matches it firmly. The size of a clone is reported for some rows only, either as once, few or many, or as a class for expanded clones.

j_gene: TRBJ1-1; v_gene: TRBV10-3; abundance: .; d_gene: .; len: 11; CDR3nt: TGTGCCATCAGTGAGGGCAGAGAAGCTTTCTTT; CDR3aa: CAISEGREAFF
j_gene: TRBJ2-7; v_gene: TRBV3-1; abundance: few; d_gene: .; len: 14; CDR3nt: TGTGCCAGCAGCCAAAGCACAGCTGGGTTGGAGCAGTACTTC; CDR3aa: CASSQSTAGLEQYF
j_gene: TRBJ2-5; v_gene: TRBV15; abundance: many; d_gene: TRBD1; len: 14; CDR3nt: TGTGCCACCAGCATAGACAGGGTTCAAGAGACCCAGTACTTC; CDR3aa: CATSIDRVQETQYF
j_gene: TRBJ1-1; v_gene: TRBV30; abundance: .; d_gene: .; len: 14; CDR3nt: TGTGCCTGGAGTGACCGGGACGTTAACACTGAAGCTTTCTTT; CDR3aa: CAWSDRDVNTEAFF
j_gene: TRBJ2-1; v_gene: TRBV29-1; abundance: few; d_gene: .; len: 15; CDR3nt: TGCAGCGTTGAGCCCCTTGCGGGGACTTACAATGAGCAGTTCTTC; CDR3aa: CSVEPLAGTYNEQFF
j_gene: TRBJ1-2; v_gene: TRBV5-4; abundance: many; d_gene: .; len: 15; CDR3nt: TGTGCCAGCAGCCCCGGGGCAGGTTTTGACTATGGCTACACCTTC; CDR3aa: CASSPGAGFDYGYTF
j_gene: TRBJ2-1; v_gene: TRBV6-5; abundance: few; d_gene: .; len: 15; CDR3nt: TGTGCCAGCAGTTACTCGTGGGGAACATTCAATGAGCAGTTCTTC; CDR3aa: CASSYSWGTFNEQFF
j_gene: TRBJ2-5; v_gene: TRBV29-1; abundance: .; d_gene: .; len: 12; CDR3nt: TGCAGCGTCGACGGGACCGTTGAGACCCAGTACTTC; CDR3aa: CSVDGTVETQYF
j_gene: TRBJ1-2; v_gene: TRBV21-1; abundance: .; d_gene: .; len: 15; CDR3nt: TGTGCCAGCAGCATCCAGGGGGTAGGTAGCTATGGCTACACCTTC; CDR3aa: CASSIQGVGSYGYTF
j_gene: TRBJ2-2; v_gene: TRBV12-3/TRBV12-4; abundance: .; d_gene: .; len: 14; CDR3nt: TGTGCCAGCAGCCCTCAAACGGTCACCGGGGAGCTGTTTTTT; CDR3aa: CASSPQTVTGELFF
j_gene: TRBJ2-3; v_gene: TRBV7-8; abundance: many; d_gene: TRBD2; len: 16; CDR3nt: TGTGCCAGCAGCTTCACTAGCGGGGGGGCCTTAGATACGCAGTATTTT; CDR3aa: CASSFTSGGALDTQYF
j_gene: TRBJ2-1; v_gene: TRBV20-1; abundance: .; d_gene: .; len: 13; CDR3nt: TGCAGTGCTAGAGTGGGGGTTGGCAATGAGCAGTTCTTC; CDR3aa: CSARVGVGNEQFF
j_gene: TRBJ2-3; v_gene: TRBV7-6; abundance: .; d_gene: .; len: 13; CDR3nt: TGTGCCAGCAGAAGGGGGACCAGTGATACGCAGTATTTT; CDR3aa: CASRRGTSDTQYF
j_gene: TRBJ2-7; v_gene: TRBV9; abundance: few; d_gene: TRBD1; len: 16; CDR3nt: TGTGCCAGCAGCGTAAACCGGGACAGCAACTCCTACGAGCAGTACTTC; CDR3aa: CASSVNRDSNSYEQYF
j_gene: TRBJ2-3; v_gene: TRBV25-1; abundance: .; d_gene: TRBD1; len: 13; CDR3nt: TGTGCCAGCAGTACAGGGGACGCAGATACGCAGTATTTT; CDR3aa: CASSTGDADTQYF
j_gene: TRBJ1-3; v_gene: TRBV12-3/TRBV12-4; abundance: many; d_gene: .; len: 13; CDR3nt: TGTGCCGTACGTCCCAGGACTGGAAACACCATATATTTT; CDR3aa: CAVRPRTGNTIYF
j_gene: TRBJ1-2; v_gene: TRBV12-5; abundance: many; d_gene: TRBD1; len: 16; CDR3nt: TGTGCTAGTGGTTCCCTCGACTCGACAGGGTACTATGGCTACACCTTC; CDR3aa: CASGSLDSTGYYGYTF
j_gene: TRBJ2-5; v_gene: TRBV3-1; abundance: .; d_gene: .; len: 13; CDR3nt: TGTGCCAGCAGCAGGACTGTCCAAGAGACCCAGTACTTC; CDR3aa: CASSRTVQETQYF
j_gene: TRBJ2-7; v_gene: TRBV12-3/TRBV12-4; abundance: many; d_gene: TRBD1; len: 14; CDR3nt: TGTGCCAGCAGCCCCGGGACAGGGGACCACGAGCAGTACTTC; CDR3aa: CASSPGTGDHEQYF
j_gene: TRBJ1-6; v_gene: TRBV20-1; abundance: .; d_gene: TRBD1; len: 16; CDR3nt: TGCAGTGCTAGAGCCGAGGGGGCCCCCTATAATTCACCCCTCCACTTT; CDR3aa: CSARAEGAPYNSPLHF
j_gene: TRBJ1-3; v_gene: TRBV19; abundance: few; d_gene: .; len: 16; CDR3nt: TGTGCCAGTAGTACCTTACAGGGAGCAGGTGGAAACACCATATATTTT; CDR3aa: CASSTLQGAGGNTIYF
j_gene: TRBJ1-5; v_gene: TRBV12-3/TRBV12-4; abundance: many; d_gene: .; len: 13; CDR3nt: TGTGCCAGCAGTTTCCAGGGCTCCCAGCCCCAGCATTTT; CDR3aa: CASSFQGSQPQHF
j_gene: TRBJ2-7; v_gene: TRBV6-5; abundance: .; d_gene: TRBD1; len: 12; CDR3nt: TGTGCCACCGGACAGGGGGCCCACGAGCAGTACTTC; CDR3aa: CATGQGAHEQYF
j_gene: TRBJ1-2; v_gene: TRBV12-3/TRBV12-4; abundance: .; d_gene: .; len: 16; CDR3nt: TGTGCCAGCAGTTTCGGGTATTTCAAAGCTAACTATGGCTACACCTTC; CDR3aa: CASSFGYFKANYGYTF
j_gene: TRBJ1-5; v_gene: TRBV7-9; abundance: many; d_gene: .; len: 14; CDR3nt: TGTGCCAGCAGTCCAGACGAGGCGGGACAGCCCCAGCATTTT; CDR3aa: CASSPDEAGQPQHF
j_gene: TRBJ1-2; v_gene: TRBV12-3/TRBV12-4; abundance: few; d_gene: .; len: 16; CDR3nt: TGTGCCAGCAGTTTAGATTGGAGGGGGTTAGGCTATGGCTACACCTTC; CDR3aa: CASSLDWRGLGYGYTF
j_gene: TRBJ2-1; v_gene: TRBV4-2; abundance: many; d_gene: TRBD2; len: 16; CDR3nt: TGTGCCAGCAGCCAAGACGCTAGCGGGGGGGCTGGAGAGCAGTTCTTC; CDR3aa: CASSQDASGGAGEQFF
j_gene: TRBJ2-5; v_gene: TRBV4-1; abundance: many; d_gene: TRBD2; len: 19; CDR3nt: TGCGCCAGCAGCCCCTCAGCGAGGGCTAGCGGGGGGTACCAAGAGACCCAGTACTTC; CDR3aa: CASSPSARASGGYQETQYF
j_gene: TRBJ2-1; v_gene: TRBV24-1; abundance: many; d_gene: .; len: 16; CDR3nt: TGTGCCACCAGTGACTCCGGACTGGCCGGATCCAATGAGCAGTTCTTC; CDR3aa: CATSDSGLAGSNEQFF
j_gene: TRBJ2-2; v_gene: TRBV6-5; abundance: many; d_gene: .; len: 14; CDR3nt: TGTGCCAGCAGTTACTCTGGGGATCCCGGGGAGCTGTTTTTT; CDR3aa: CASSYSGDPGELFF
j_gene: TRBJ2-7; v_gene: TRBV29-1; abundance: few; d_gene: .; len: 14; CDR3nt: TGCAGCGTTGAAGCATTGAGCCCCCACTACGAGCAGTACTTC; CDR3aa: CSVEALSPHYEQYF
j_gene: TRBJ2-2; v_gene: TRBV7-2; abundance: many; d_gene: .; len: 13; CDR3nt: TGTGCCAGCAGCGAGGGCATTACCGGGGAGCTGTTTTTT; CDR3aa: CASSEGITGELFF
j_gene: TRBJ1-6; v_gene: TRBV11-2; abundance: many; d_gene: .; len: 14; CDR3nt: TGTGCCAGCAGGGGAGGGTTGGCGGTTTCACCCCTCCACTTT; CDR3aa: CASRGGLAVSPLHF
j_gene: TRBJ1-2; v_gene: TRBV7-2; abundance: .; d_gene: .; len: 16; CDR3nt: TGTGCCAGCAGCTTAGCGTCCGGCGGCGCTAACTATGGCTACACCTTC; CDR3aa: CASSLASGGANYGYTF
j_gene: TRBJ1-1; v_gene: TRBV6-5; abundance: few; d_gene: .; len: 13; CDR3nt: TGTGCCAGCAGTCCACCGGGACACCGTGAAGCTTTCTTT; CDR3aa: CASSPPGHREAFF
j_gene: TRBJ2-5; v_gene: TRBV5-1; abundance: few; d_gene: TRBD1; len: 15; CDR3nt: TGCGCCAGCAGCTTAGGACAGGCAGAACAAGAGACCCAGTACTTC; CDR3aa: CASSLGQAEQETQYF
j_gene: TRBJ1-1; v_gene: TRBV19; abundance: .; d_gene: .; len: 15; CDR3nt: TGTGCCAGTAGTATCCGGGCAGCTTTAAACACTGAAGCTTTCTTT; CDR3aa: CASSIRAALNTEAFF
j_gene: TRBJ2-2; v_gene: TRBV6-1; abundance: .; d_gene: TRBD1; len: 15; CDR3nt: TGTGCCAGCAGTGACCGACAGGGGACCTCCGGGGAGCTGTTTTTT; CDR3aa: CASSDRQGTSGELFF
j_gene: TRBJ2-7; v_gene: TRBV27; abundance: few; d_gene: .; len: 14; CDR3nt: TGTGCCAGCAGGAGAACAGGGTTCTCCTACGAGCAGTACTTC; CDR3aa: CASRRTGFSYEQYF
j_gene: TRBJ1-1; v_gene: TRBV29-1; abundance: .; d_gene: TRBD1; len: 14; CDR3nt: TGCAGCGTAAACCAGGGGGAGGTGGGCACTGAAGCTTTCTTT; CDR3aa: CSVNQGEVGTEAFF
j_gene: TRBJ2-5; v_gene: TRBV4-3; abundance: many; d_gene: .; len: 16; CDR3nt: TGCGCCAGCAGCCTCGGGCAGGGTGAGGGACAAGAGACCCAGTACTTC; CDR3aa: CASSLGQGEGQETQYF
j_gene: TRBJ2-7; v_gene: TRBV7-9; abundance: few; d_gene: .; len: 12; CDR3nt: TGTGCCAGCAGCTTACTCGTCTACGAGCAGTACTTC; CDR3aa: CASSLLVYEQYF
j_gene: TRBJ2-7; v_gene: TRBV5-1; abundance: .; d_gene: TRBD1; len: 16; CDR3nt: TGCGCCAGCAGCGGGGGACAGGGCGGCGTACCCTACGAGCAGTACTTC; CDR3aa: CASSGGQGGVPYEQYF
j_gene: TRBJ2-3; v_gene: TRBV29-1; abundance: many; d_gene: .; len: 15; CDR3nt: TGCAGCGTTGGAGGGGGAAGTTCGAGCACAGATACGCAGTATTTT; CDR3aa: CSVGGGSSSTDTQYF
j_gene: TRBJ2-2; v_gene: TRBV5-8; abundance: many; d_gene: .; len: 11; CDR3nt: TGTGCCAGCAGCATCACCGGGGAGCTGTTTTTT; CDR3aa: CASSITGELFF
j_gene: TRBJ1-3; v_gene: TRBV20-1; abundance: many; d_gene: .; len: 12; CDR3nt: TGCAGTGCTAGAGATCGGAGGGGCACCATATATTTT; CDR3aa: CSARDRRGTIYF